Presented here are 16 T cell receptor beta chains from one specimen sequenced in a study of control samples from healthy donors and cancer patients. Only in-frame clones appear in the TCRdb table, and some are missing; sequencing was by immunoSEQ multiplex PCR. The sample lists around 130,000 clones, nearly 90% occurring once. Sequencing was carried out using PBMCs. These receptors all come from a man aged 50 to 59 with head and neck cancer.

This sequence joins TRBV2 and TRBJ1-1; 12 nucleotides agree with TRBD1. The ends lost 8 bases at V and 8 bases at J; junction bases unmatched: 3. The CDR3 runs 12 residues. Germline CDR1 is SNHLY and CDR2 is FYNNEI. In DNA form, the CDR3 reads TGTGCCAGCCGTGGGACAGGGGGCGAAGCTTTCTTT. This translates into CASRGTGGEAFF.

The CDR3 nucleotides are TGCGCCAGCAGTCAATGGGGTCCGAGCTCCTATAATTCACCCCTCCACTTT. Translation gives CASSQWGPSSYNSPLHF. This chain uses TRBV23-1 with TRBJ1-6; D remains ambiguous. TRBV23-1 is identified as an open reading frame with a role that is uncertain. The CDR3 loop spans 17 amino acids. V lost 1 base, J lost 0 bases, and 10 bases lay in between.

The chain has TRBV19 and TRBJ2-1, with TRBD2 matching 9 bases. CDR1 and CDR2 (germline): LNHDA, SQIVND (reference sequence). J lost 4 bases, V lost 5 bases, and 6 bases had no gene match. The CDR3 runs 15 residues. Here the CDR3 DNA reads TGTGCCAGTAGTCTCCGACTAGCGGCTTACAATGAGCAGTTCTTC. This codes for CASSLRLAAYNEQFF.

This chain joins TRBV5-1 and TRBJ2-1, with 8 bases aligning to TRBD2. This CDR3 is built from 18 residues. V lost 1 base, J lost 4 bases, and 13 bases stayed unmatched. From germline, CDR1 is SGHRS and CDR2 YFSETQ. The DNA for the CDR3 is TGCGCCAGCAGCTTGTATTTAACCGGGACTAGTAATTACAATGAGCAGTTCTTC. Protein product: CASSLYLTGTSNYNEQFF.

The chain employs TRBV14 and TRBJ2-1, with 9 bases fitting TRBD2. The CDR3 has 14 residues. V dropped 2 bases and J dropped 4; count of bases not matched to a gene: 0. CDR1 and CDR2 from the germline V gene are SGHDN and FVKESK. CDR3: CASSQLAGYNEQFF. The CDR3 region has the DNA TGTGCCAGCAGCCAACTAGCGGGGTACAATGAGCAGTTCTTC.

The chain carries TRBV6-5 and TRBJ2-3, with D tentatively TRBD1 (6 bases). Trimming removed 6 bases from V and 4 bases from J, with 17 bases in between. Germline V gene sequence: CDR1 MNHEY, CDR2 SVGAGI. This CDR3 region has 15 residues. The CDR3, as DNA: TGTGCCAGCAGGCGAACAGGGAGAGGTTCAGATACGCAGTATTTT. The encoded protein is CASRRTGRGSDTQYF.

Points on this clone: Other DNA sequences in this specimen translate into the identical CDR3. This chain joins TRBV19 and TRBJ2-3; TRBD1 aligns across 10 bases. V was pared by 4 bases and J by 5 bases, with 6 bases of the junction left unmatched. CDR1 and CDR2 (germline): LNHDA, SQIVND (reference sequence). The CDR3 sequence is 15 residues long. CDR3 nucleotides: TGTGCCAGTAGTAGACAGGGGGCAGAGGGAGATACGCAGTATTTT. This encodes CASSRQGAEGDTQYF.

This clone has just one count. The chain carries TRBV12-1 and TRBJ2-5; the table names TRBD1, a call not compared with the DNA. TRBV12-1 is a pseudogene segment. The CDR3 length is 16 residues. The CDR3 protein is CASSSNRDRDIETQYF. DNA for the CDR3: TGTGCCAGCAGCTCAAACCGGGACAGGGATATAGAGACCCAGTACTTC.

V and J are TRBV5-5 and TRBJ1-1; 8 nucleotides match TRBD1. V gave up 4 bases and J gave up 6 bases; unmatched junction bases: 8. CDR1 SGHKS and CDR2 YYEKEE come from the germline V gene (reference sequence). This CDR3 comprises 14 residues. The CDR3 DNA follows: TGTGCCAGCAGCGTGACAGGGGTAAGGGCTGAAGCTTTCTTT. It yields the protein CASSVTGVRAEAFF.

The gene calls are TRBV28 and TRBJ1-2, with 7 bases matching TRBD1. There are 17 residues in the CDR3. CDR1 is MDHEN and CDR2 is SYDVKM in the germline V gene. The trim removed 4 bases at V and 3 bases at J, leaving 14 bases unmatched. The CDR3 coding sequence is TGTGCCAGCAGTTCCACAGGGGAAAGTATAGGATACTATGGCTACACCTTC. This translates into CASSSTGESIGYYGYTF.

This chain links TRBV10-1 with TRBJ2-1, with TRBD1 as a possible D gene (5 bases). Trimming stripped 3 bases from V and 0 bases from J, with 9 bases between. Looked up from germline, CDR1 is WNHNN and CDR2 is SYGVQD (reference sequence). The CDR3 is made up of 15 amino acids. The CDR3 sequence is CASSEQVSSYNEQFF. CDR3 nucleotides: TGCGCCAGCAGTGAACAGGTTAGCTCCTACAATGAGCAGTTCTTC.

The rearrangement joins TRBV11-3 to TRBJ1-1; 11 nucleotides match TRBD1. V shed 5 bases, J shed 3 bases, and the junction held 11 bases outside the gene matches. The CDR3 length is 17 residues. Per germline, CDR1 SGHNT and CDR2 YENEEA. CDR3 DNA: TGTGCCAGCAGCCACGGACAGGGGGCCGACGCCGACACTGAAGCTTTCTTT. Translated: CASSHGQGADADTEAFF. Supplemented by reference TRBV11-3 and TRBJ1-1, the full variable domain reads EAGVVQSPRYKIIEKKQPVAFWCNPISGHNTLYWYLQNLGQGPELLIRYENEEAVDDSQLPKDRFSAERLKGVDSTLKIQPAELGDSAVYLCASSHGQGADADTEAFFGQGTRLTVV.

In its sample, this clone was seen a few times. The genes are TRBV4-1 and TRBJ1-5, with D hard to call. The CDR3 has 15 amino acids. Germline V gene sequence: CDR1 MGHRA, CDR2 YSYEKL. V was trimmed by 4 bases and J by 2 bases, leaving 12 bases between them. The CDR3 sequence: CASSPVVVGNQPQHF. Written as DNA, the CDR3 is TGCGCCAGCAGCCCCGTGGTTGTAGGCAATCAGCCCCAGCATTTT.

This rearrangement joins TRBV6-1 to TRBJ1-1; no reliable D call. V lost 3 bases to trimming and J lost 1 base, with 21 bases between them. Germline assignment: CDR1 MNHNS and CDR2 SASEGT. The CDR3 is 18 amino acids. CDR3 protein: CASSDLQSALRANTEAFF. CDR3 in DNA: TGTGCCAGCAGTGACCTACAATCGGCGTTGAGGGCGAACACTGAAGCTTTCTTT.

The genes are TRBV4-1 and TRBJ2-1; weak D call: TRBD1 (5 bases). V was shortened by 0 bases and J by 9 bases, with 15 bases between the two germline ends. Germline loops: CDR1 MGHRA, CDR2 YSYEKL. The CDR3 sequence is 15 residues long. Written as DNA, the CDR3 is TGCGCCAGCAGCCAAGATGGGCATTGGGGCGGTGAGCAGTTCTTC. Translation gives CASSQDGHWGGEQFF.

The gene calls are TRBV5-1 and TRBJ2-2; D unclear. The CDR3 covers 15 residues. CDR1 is SGHRS, CDR2 YFSETQ, per germline. V lost 3 bases and J 4 bases, leaving 13 bases between the germline ends. CDR3: CASSSGDDTTGELFF. As DNA, the CDR3 is TGCGCCAGCAGCTCGGGCGACGATACCACCGGGGAGCTGTTTTTT.